The present T cell receptor beta chain was sequenced within a study of blood T cell repertoires in COVID-19 (TCRdb year 2020). Regarding the research as a whole: Collaborator samples came from the United States, Italy and Spain and covered acute and convalescent phases of COVID-19. The prospective study material was composed of cDNA or gDNA derived from T cells, B-cell-depleted T cells, or PBMCs. Subjects who had been exposed to COVID-19, were actively infected with it, or had recovered from it provided the deeply sampled blood TCRbeta repertoires that made up the dataset. The repertoires were released in a freely available public database intended as a resource for research on the immune response to SARS-CoV-2. Samples were obtained from the ongoing ImmuneRACE study (first 160 participants) and from 1,254 subjects provided by 6 global collaborators. Sample metadata almost always included a de-identified subject ID, COVID-19 status, age in years and sex. Where HLA class I and class II types were available, the types were taken from metadata supplied by the sample provider, not from assay-based typing. Overall study outcomes, separate from this receptor: How much clinical and demographic metadata was included differed by source and by participant, and the metadata was provided uncurated.

Comments on this clone: Its specific antigen is unknown. No base-level quality is on record; no much larger clone is a single base apart. Within the sample, other DNA sequences also encode this same CDR3.

TCRbeta CDR3 regions were amplified from genomic DNA by means of the immunoSEQ Assay, a bias-controlled multiplex PCR. Per the authors' processing: Within the assay, amplification of reference gene primers was used to estimate how many nucleated cells each sample contained. To quantify the absolute abundance of each unique TCRbeta CDR3 rearrangement, sequence reads were collapsed and filtered. For each sample, productive Simpson clonality was calculated by taking the square root of Simpson's diversity index across productive rearrangements. TCRdb took this table from immuneACCESS and kept in-frame rearrangements with V and J called. Such tables lack part of the clones; where checked against another copy, unresolved V genes explain under half of the gap, and the rest is unexplained. Clone size and V and J calls were adopted from that table, with D and trimming inferred from the DNA. This sample is represented by 200,000 to 250,000 clones; roughly 84% of them were singletons. The ten largest clones take up 5.5% to 7.5% of the sample.

Participants in the prospective study were aged roughly 18 to 100 years, lived in under 30 United States geographic areas, and enrolled through a virtual design. In the prospective study, participants were assigned to cohorts based on the clinical history participants reported in a screening survey and a study questionnaire. Recovered participants in ImmuneRACE Cohort 3 were defined by two consecutive negative NP/OP PCR tests, clearance by a healthcare professional, or resolution of symptoms. In the prospective study, mobile phlebotomists collected whole blood, serum and a nasopharyngeal or oropharyngeal swab from each participant. Additional blood draws and questionnaires over an approximately two-month period could optionally be provided by prospective study participants. Prospective study blood samples were shipped either frozen or at room temperature before DNA extraction. This clonotype was obtained from a woman between 40 and 50 years old who had recovered from COVID-19. The sample was PBMCs or T cells enriched from blood (not recorded which).

The DNA sequence follows: TGTGCCAGCAGCTTAGGGCAGTCTAATGAAAAACTGTTTTTT. It encodes CASSLGQSNEKLFF. The chain joins TRBV7-9 to TRBJ1-4; the D gene assignment is ambiguous. From a lookup of the germline V gene (reference sequence), CDR1 and CDR2 are SEHNR and FQNEAQ. The junction carries 6 bases between V and J, which are trimmed by 1 base and 3 bases respectively. Measured from the cysteine to the phenylalanine, the CDR3 is 14 residues long. Solely the CDR3 DNA is kept, with 42 bases framed from the first base.